The 27 T cell receptor beta chains reported below all come from one sample, sequenced in a study of blood T cell repertoires in COVID-19. Produced via immunoSEQ multiplex PCR; TCRdb's table is partial and in-frame only. The table lists hundreds of thousands of clones, about 91% of them singletons. What was sequenced was peripheral blood. These receptors all come from a woman aged 50 to 60 with COVID-19, enrolled during active disease.

The genes are TRBV5-1 and TRBJ1-5, with TRBD1 identical over 11 bases. The CDR3 sequence is 15 residues long. Unmatched junction bases numbered 2, after V lost 3 bases and J lost 3 bases. Germline lookup yields CDR1 SGHRS and CDR2 YFSETQ. CDR3 in amino acids: CASSWTGGNNQPQHF. The DNA of the CDR3 is TGCGCCAGCAGCTGGACAGGGGGCAACAATCAGCCCCAGCATTTT.

About this clone: The sample contains more than one DNA sequence encoding this CDR3. The gene calls are TRBV7-8 and TRBJ2-2; 9 nucleotides align to TRBD2. The germline gives CDR1 SGHVS, CDR2 FQNEAQ. CDR3 size: 15 residues. V lost 1 base, J lost 4 bases, and 1 base stayed unmatched. As DNA, the CDR3 is TGTGCCAGCAGCTTAGGCGGGGGGGCCACCGGGGAGCTGTTTTTT. Amino acids: CASSLGGGATGELFF.

V gene TRBV25-1 combines with J gene TRBJ2-7; D is unresolved. From germline, CDR1 is MGHDK and CDR2 SYGVNS. Trimming stripped 5 bases from V and 5 bases from J, with 7 bases between. CDR3 length: 11 residues. CDR3: CASSISDEQYF. CDR3 bases: TGTGCCAGCAGTATAAGCGACGAGCAGTACTTC.

CDR3 sequence reads: CASSYSGGSNEQFF. As DNA, the CDR3 is TGTGCCAGCAGTTACTCAGGGGGCTCCAATGAGCAGTTCTTC. The V call is TRBV6-5, the J call TRBJ2-1; TRBD1 agrees at 7 bases. The germline gives CDR1 MNHEY, CDR2 SVGAGI. V lost 0 bases and J lost 6; bases outside the gene matches: 2. The CDR3 covers 14 residues.

The genes are TRBV7-2 and TRBJ1-2, with D maybe TRBD1 (5 bases). V lost 3 bases and J 4 bases, leaving 15 bases between the germline ends. This CDR3 has 15 residues. Germline lookup yields CDR1 SGHTA and CDR2 FQGNSA. As DNA, the CDR3 is TGTGCCAGCAGCTTCAGGGCGGGGGAAGGCTATGGCTACACCTTC. As protein: CASSFRAGEGYGYTF.

This rearrangement joins TRBV9 to TRBJ1-2; D possibly corresponds to TRBD1 (6 bases). V lost 6 bases to trimming and J lost 2 bases, with 17 bases between them. Germline loops: CDR1 SGDLS, CDR2 YYNGEE. The CDR3 sequence is 15 residues long. CDR3 nucleotides: TGTGCCAGCACCTCTGCCGGGACACTCAACTATGGCTACACCTTC. This encodes CASTSAGTLNYGYTF.

The chain recombines TRBV7-3 with TRBJ2-7; 11 nucleotides agree with TRBD2. This CDR3 contains 14 residues. The germline V gene has CDR1 SGHTA and CDR2 FQGTGA. V lost 5 bases, J lost 5 bases, and 5 bases stayed unmatched. CDR3 protein: CASSPSGGRDEQYF. In DNA, the CDR3 is TGTGCCAGCAGCCCTAGCGGGGGGCGGGACGAGCAGTACTTC. The complete variable domain, with remaining parts taken from reference TRBV7-3 and TRBJ2-7, reads GAGVSQTPSNKVTEKGKYVELRCDPISGHTALYWYRQSLGQGPEFLIYFQGTGAADDSGLPNDRFFAVRPEGSVSTLKIQRTERGDSAVYLCASSPSGGRDEQYFGPGTRLTVT.

The chain recombines TRBV19 with TRBJ2-3, with unresolved D. Germline CDR1 LNHDA, CDR2 SQIVND (reference sequence). CDR3 length: 16 residues. V shed 5 bases and J shed 0 bases, with 15 bases lying between them. CDR3 sequence reads: CASSPLFGESTDTQYF. CDR3 DNA sequence: TGTGCCAGTAGTCCCCTGTTTGGAGAGAGCACAGATACGCAGTATTTT.

The chain uses TRBV19 and TRBJ2-1; D is undetermined. The CDR3 length is 15 residues. Deletions cut 6 bases from V and 5 bases from J, with 17 bases between. CDR1 is LNHDA, CDR2 SQIVND, per germline (reference sequence). CDR3 DNA: TGTGCCAGTAGCCTAACAAATACTAAGGACAATGAGCAGTTCTTC. Protein: CASSLTNTKDNEQFF.

This chain connects TRBV27 to TRBJ1-3; D call uncertain. Trimming shortened V by 4 bases and J by 2 bases, and 6 bases separated the two germline ends. The CDR3 runs to 13 residues. Germline V lookup: CDR1 MNHEY, CDR2 SMNVEV (reference sequence). CDR3 residues: CASSSPTGNTIYF. For the CDR3, the DNA is TGTGCCAGCAGTTCCCCAACTGGAAACACCATATATTTT.

For the CDR3, the DNA is TGTGCCAGCAGCCCCCTAGGCGGGGGGCACACAGATACGCAGTATTTT. As protein: CASSPLGGGHTDTQYF. The chain has TRBV9 and TRBJ2-3, with 8 bases fitting TRBD2. CDR1 and CDR2 (germline): SGDLS, YYNGEE. The V gene end was trimmed by 4 bases and the J gene end by 2 bases; junction bases not matched to a gene: 9. The CDR3 extends over 16 amino acids.

In its sample, this clone was seen once. The CDR3 sequence: CASSKESLGGWDSGANVLTF. The DNA for the CDR3 is TGTGCCAGCAGCAAAGAAAGCCTAGGGGGTTGGGACTCTGGGGCCAACGTCCTGACTTTC. The genes are TRBV21-1 and TRBJ2-6; the table's D call, TRBD1, has no DNA check behind it. TRBV21-1 is described as a pseudogene. This CDR3 has 20 residues.

The CDR3 here is CASSYTGPGTGNGYTF. The CDR3 DNA reads as TGTGCCAGCAGTTACACGGGCCCAGGGACAGGGAATGGCTACACCTTC. The chain joins TRBV6-5 to TRBJ1-2; 9 positions agree with TRBD1. The germline gives CDR1 MNHEY, CDR2 SVGAGI. CDR3 length: 16 amino acids. Trimming took 2 bases from V and 6 from J; bases not matched to a gene: 10.

V is TRBV4-2 and J is TRBJ1-2; D unclear. V shed 0 bases and J shed 7 bases, with 15 bases lying between them. Germline loops: CDR1 LGHNA, CDR2 YNFKEQ. CDR3 length: 15 amino acids. The CDR3 nucleotides are TGTGCCAGCAGCCAAGATCGAGCTGCTACGGGTGGCTACACCTTC. It codes for CASSQDRAATGGYTF.

This clone is a singleton in its sample. The chain combines TRBV5-4 with TRBJ2-4; 11 bases agree with TRBD1. The trim removed 3 bases at V and 5 bases at J, leaving 1 base unmatched. Per germline, CDR1 SGHNT and CDR2 YYREEE (reference sequence). The CDR3 runs 14 residues. In nucleotides, the CDR3 is TGTGCCAGCAGCTGGGGACAGGGGGAAAACATTCAGTACTTC. Its protein product is CASSWGQGENIQYF. Looking up the rest from reference TRBV5-4 and TRBJ2-4 gives the full variable domain: ETGVTQSPTHLIKTRGQQVTLRCSSQSGHNTVSWYQQALGQGPQFIFQYYREEENGRGNFPPRFSGLQFPNYSSELNVNALELDDSALYLCASSWGQGENIQYFGAGTRLSVL.

This chain joins TRBV9 and TRBJ1-5, with unresolved D. Per germline, CDR1 SGDLS and CDR2 YYNGEE. This CDR3 region has 11 residues. The V end was cut by 7 bases, the J end by 3 bases, with 5 bases between. The CDR3 DNA sequence: TGTGCCAGCGGAGACAATCAGCCCCAGCATTTT. Protein product: CASGDNQPQHF.

The chain links TRBV9 to TRBJ2-3; 8 bases agree with TRBD2. Trimming cost V 1 base and J 6 bases; bases outside gene matches: 4. Germline V gene sequence: CDR1 SGDLS, CDR2 YYNGEE. The CDR3 has 14 residues. The CDR3 sequence is CASSVLAGWDTQYF. CDR3 nucleotides: TGTGCCAGCAGCGTACTAGCGGGTTGGGATACGCAGTATTTT.

The chain carries TRBV2 and TRBJ1-5, with 10 nucleotides matching TRBD1. Losses at the gene ends were 7 bases for V and 6 bases for J; bases not matched to a gene: 9. CDR3 size: 15 residues. Germline loops: CDR1 SNHLY, CDR2 FYNNEI. The CDR3, as DNA: TGTGCCAGCACCCGGGACAGGGGTGTAAGTCAGCCCCAGCATTTT. As protein: CASTRDRGVSQPQHF. The full variable domain, in which reference TRBV2 and TRBJ1-5 provide the parts outside the CDR3, is EPEVTQTPSHQVTQMGQEVILRCVPISNHLYFYWYRQILGQKVEFLVSFYNNEISEKSEIFDDQFSVERPDGSNFTLKIRSTKLEDSAMYFCASTRDRGVSQPQHFGDGTRLSIL.

As regards this clone: Other nucleotide sequences in the sample specify the same CDR3. The chain is built from TRBV30 and TRBJ1-1; no clear D gene. This CDR3 is 12 amino acids long. Between the trimmed V and J ends, which lost 0 bases and 4 bases, there was a span of 6 bases. Germline V CDR1 and CDR2: GTSNPN, SVGIG (reference sequence). CDR3 region: CAWSVRGTEAFF. DNA of the CDR3: TGTGCCTGGAGTGTACGGGGCACTGAAGCTTTCTTT.

This chain joins TRBV3-1 (or the pseudogene TRBV3-2) and TRBJ2-2; D is undetermined. CDR3 length: 13 amino acids. Germline V lookup: CDR1 LGHDT, CDR2 YNNKEL (reference sequence). Trimming shortened V by 2 bases and J by 4 bases, and 5 bases separated the two germline ends. CDR3 amino acids: CASSQTTTGELFF. The CDR3 region has the DNA TGTGCCAGCAGCCAAACTACCACCGGGGAGCTGTTTTTT.

V gene TRBV7-9 combines with J gene TRBJ1-4; no reliable D call. The germline V gene encodes CDR1 SEHNR and CDR2 FQNEAQ (reference sequence). The CDR3 consists of 14 residues. The V gene lost 2 bases and the J gene lost 4 bases, with 8 bases spanning the gap. Here the CDR3 reads CASSLNRGNEKLFF. DNA of the CDR3: TGTGCCAGCAGCTTAAACCGCGGTAATGAAAAACTGTTTTTT.

For this clone: Other nucleotide sequences from this sample produce the same CDR3. The rearrangement joins TRBV4-2 to TRBJ1-3; weak D call: TRBD1 (5 bases). CDR1 is LGHNA and CDR2 is YNFKEQ in the germline V gene. V lost 0 bases and J lost 0, with 9 bases in between. The CDR3 consists of 16 residues. CDR3 sequence (DNA): TGTGCCAGCAGCCAAGAAGGGACTGACTCTGGAAACACCATATATTTT. Translation gives CASSQEGTDSGNTIYF.

V gene TRBV6-6 combines with J gene TRBJ1-5; D perhaps matches TRBD1 (5 bases). CDR3 length: 14 residues. Germline-derived CDR1 and CDR2 are MNHNY and SVGAGI (reference sequence). V shed 6 bases and J shed 6 bases, with 15 bases lying between them. CDR3: CASRPGLGAQPQHF. The CDR3 DNA reads as TGTGCCAGCAGACCAGGGTTAGGCGCTCAGCCCCAGCATTTT.

V is TRBV5-1 and J is TRBJ2-3; D gene unclear. The V end was cut by 4 bases, the J end by 6 bases, with 27 bases between. Germline values: CDR1 SGHRS, CDR2 YFSETQ. This CDR3 has 18 amino acids. The CDR3 DNA follows: TGCGCCAGCAGCCCCGAAAAGCCGGGTCTGGCCTTTTACGATACGCAGTATTTT. This sequence encodes CASSPEKPGLAFYDTQYF.

This clone was observed a few times. V is TRBV4-2 and J is TRBJ1-2, with 9 bases that match TRBD1. Germline V gene lookup returns CDR1 LGHNA and CDR2 YNFKEQ. The CDR3 loop spans 15 amino acids. Trimming took 4 bases from V and 8 from J; bases not matched to a gene: 11. The CDR3 nucleotides are TGTGCCAGCAGCCCTACCCCGGGACAGGGCTCAGGCTACACCTTC. Translated: CASSPTPGQGSGYTF.

This rearrangement joins TRBV2 to TRBJ2-3; maybe TRBD2 (5 bases). Trimming took 6 bases from V and 2 from J, leaving 6 bases between them. Per germline, CDR1 SNHLY and CDR2 FYNNEI. This CDR3 contains 12 residues. CDR3 nucleotide sequence: TGTGCCAGCAGGGAGGACACAGATACGCAGTATTTT. It yields the protein CASREDTDTQYF.

This chain connects TRBV5-8 to TRBJ2-6; perhaps TRBD1 as D (6 bases). CDR1 SGHTS and CDR2 YDEGEE come from the germline V gene. Trimming took 1 base from V and 3 from J, leaving 11 bases between them. This CDR3 comprises 16 residues. CDR3 amino acids: CASSLMGAGGANVLTF. CDR3 in DNA: TGTGCCAGCAGCTTGATGGGGGCTGGTGGGGCCAACGTCCTGACTTTC.